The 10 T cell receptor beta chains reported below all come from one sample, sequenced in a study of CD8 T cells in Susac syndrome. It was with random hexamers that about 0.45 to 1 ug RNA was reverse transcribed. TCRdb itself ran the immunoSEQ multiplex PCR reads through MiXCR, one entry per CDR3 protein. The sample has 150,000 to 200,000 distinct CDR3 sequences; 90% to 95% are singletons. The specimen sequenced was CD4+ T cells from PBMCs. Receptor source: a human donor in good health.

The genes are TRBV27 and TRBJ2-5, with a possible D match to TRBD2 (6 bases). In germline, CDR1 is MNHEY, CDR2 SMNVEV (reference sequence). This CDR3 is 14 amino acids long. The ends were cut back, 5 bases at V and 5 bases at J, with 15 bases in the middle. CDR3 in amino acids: CASSAAGEGETQYF. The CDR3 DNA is TGTGCCAGCAGTGCAGCGGGCGAGGGGGAGACCCAGTACTTC.

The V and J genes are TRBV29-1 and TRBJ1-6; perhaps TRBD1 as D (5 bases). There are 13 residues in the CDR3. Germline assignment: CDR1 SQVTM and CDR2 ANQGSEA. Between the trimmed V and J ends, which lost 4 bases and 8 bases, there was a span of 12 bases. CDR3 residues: CSVASGNDSPLHF. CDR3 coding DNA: TGCAGCGTTGCATCAGGGAATGATTCACCCCTCCACTTT.

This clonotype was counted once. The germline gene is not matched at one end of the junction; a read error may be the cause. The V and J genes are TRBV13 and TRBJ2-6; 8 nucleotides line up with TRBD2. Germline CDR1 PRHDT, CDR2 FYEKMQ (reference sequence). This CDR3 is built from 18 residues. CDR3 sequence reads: CASSREGLDNSGANVLIF. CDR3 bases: TGTGCCAGCAGCCGGGAGGGACTAGACAACTCTGGGGCCAACGTCCTGATTTTC.

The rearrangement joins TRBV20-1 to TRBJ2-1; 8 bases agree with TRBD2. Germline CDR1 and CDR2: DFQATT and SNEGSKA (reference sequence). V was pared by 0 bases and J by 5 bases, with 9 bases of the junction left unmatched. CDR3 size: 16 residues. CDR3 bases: TGCAGTGCTAGAGATCGAGCGGGGGCCCAAAACAATGAGCAGTTCTTC. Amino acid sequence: CSARDRAGAQNNEQFF.

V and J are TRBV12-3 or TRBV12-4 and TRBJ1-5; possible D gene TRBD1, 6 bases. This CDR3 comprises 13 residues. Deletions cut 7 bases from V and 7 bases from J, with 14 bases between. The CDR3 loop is CASTRGGAQPQHF. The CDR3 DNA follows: TGTGCCAGCACCCGAGGGGGGGCACAGCCCCAGCATTTT.

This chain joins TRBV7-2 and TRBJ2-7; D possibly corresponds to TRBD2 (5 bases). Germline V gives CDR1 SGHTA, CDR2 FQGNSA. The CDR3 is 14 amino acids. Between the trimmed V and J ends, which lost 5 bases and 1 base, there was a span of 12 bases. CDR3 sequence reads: CASSISLASYEQYF. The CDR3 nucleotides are TGTGCCAGCAGCATATCCCTAGCTTCCTACGAGCAGTACTTC.

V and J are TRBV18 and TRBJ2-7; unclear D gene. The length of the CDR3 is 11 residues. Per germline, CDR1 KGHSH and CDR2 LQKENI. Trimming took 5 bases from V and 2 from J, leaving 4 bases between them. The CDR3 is CASSTPYEQYF. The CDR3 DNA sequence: TGTGCCAGCTCAACTCCCTACGAGCAGTACTTC.

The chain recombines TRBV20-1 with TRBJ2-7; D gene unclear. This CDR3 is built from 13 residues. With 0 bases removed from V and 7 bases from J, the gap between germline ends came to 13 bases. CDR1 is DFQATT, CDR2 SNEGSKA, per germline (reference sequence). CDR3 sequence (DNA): TGCAGTGCTAGAGATCAAATCTCGTTAGAGCAGTACTTC. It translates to CSARDQISLEQYF.

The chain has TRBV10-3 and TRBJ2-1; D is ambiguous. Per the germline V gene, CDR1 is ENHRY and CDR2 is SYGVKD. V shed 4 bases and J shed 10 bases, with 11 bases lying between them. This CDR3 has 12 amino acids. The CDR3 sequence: CAISVVVSEQFF. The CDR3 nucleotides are TGTGCCATCAGTGTAGTTGTTAGCGAGCAGTTCTTC.

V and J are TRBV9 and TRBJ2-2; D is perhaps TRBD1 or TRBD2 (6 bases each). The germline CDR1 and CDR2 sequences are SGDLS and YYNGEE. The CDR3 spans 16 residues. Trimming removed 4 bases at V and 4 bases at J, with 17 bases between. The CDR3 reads CASSLLGGPGTGELFF. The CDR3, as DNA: TGTGCCAGCAGCCTACTAGGGGGGCCAGGCACCGGGGAGCTGTTTTTT.